The present T cell receptor beta chain was sequenced within a study of shared clonotypes between healthy human individuals. Study-wide points: Some clonotypes were shared by all four sorted-subset donors, while others were not shared. The non-shared ones had lower generation probabilities than the shared ones.

A deep-level run was used for the assay. Several immunoSEQ 96-well plates shared each subset's DNA, each plate a replicate. Template for every sorted-subset replicate PCR totaled 200 to 250 ng DNA, tens of thousands of T cell genomes. Sequenced by immunoSEQ multiplex PCR; TCRdb stores in-frame clones only, minus some. The sample consists of over a million clones, about four fifths of them appearing once. V was clipped by 3 bases and J by 4 bases, with 9 bases between them. The CDR3 has 13 amino acids. Germline CDR1 reads SGHDN; CDR2 reads FVKESK. Details on this clone: Its specificity is not known. Additional DNA sequences in this sample encode the identical CDR3.

This sequence joins TRBV14 and TRBJ1-2; D is unclear. The sequenced material came from memory CD4+ T cells from PBMCs. Described subset: CD45RA-negative fraction. The sequence derives from a man between 18 and 29 years old in good health. Some clones in this sample may be carry-over from other donors' samples. The CDR3 loop is CASSQGRGYGYTF. The CDR3 region has the DNA TGTGCCAGCAGCCAGGGTAGAGGCTATGGCTACACCTTC.